This entry concerns a single T cell receptor (beta chain). The antigen is not known. V shed 2 bases and J shed 3 bases, with 8 bases lying between them. The germline V gene encodes CDR1 MNHEY and CDR2 SVGAGI. The CDR3 is made up of 13 amino acids. These data belong to a study of T cell responses to AZD1222 COVID-19 vaccine. Study-wide points: Following two doses of AZD1222, Spike-specific TCR breadth and depth rose.

Assay: immunoSEQ multiplex PCR; the TCRdb copy retains only in-frame clones and omits some. The top ten hold about 25% of the sample, which has 100,000 to 150,000 clones, roughly 82% seen once. The sample in question was peripheral blood, obtained 28 days after the second AZD1222 dose. The chain employs TRBV6-5 and TRBJ2-7; no definite D call. The sequence was obtained from an adult who received the AZD1222 COVID-19 vaccine. As DNA, the CDR3 is TGTGCCAGCAGTTACGCTCCAGGCTACGAGCAGTACTTC. Translating it yields CASSYAPGYEQYF.